This T cell receptor beta chain originates from a study of identical twins. The study, taken as a whole, reports: Models underestimated out-of-frame TCR alpha sharing in monozygotic twins. Beta out-of-frame sequences showed weaker excess sharing between twins. When twins shared out-of-frame alpha sequences, those sequences had excess low generation probability.

Template switching (which added a universal primer site) was used, and cDNA carried unique molecular identifiers. TCRdb reprocessed the 5' RACE reads via MiXCR and lists one record per CDR3 protein. Here the sample spans 700,000 or so distinct CDR3 sequences, around 8.6% being singletons. CDR1 is KGHDR and CDR2 is SFDVKD in the germline V gene. The V segment lost 0 bases and the J segment 0 bases; nucleotides outside the gene matches: 5. The CDR3 has 18 residues. Comments on this clonotype: The antigen is unknown.

These data were also filed under a second study, of yellow fever vaccine responses in identical twins.

The receptor was isolated from a woman aged 18 to 35 in good health. V and J are TRBV24-1 and TRBJ2-1; 9 bases fit TRBD1. Sequenced input: PBMCs. DNA for the CDR3: TGTGCCACCAGTGATTTGCCGGGACAGGGAGGCTCCTACAATGAGCAGTTCTTC. Amino acid sequence: CATSDLPGQGGSYNEQFF.